This T cell receptor beta chain emerged from a study of T-cell reconstitution after alpha-beta-depleted transplantation in children. Preparation of the TCRbeta library involved a method that used unique molecular identifiers. TCRdb re-called the PCR reads with MiXCR, one entry per CDR3 protein. This table has roughly 220,000 distinct CDR3 sequences, 9.7% appearing once. This clonotype was detected ten times or more. The trim removed 4 bases at V and 7 bases at J, leaving 9 bases unmatched. The CDR3 consists of 14 residues. Per the germline V gene, CDR1 is SGHTA and CDR2 is FQGNSA. The sample was PBMCs from the stem cell graft donor, taken from the stem cell graft. The sequence derives from a human donor who donated a stem cell graft to a child with SCID. The chain joins TRBV7-2 to TRBJ2-7; 8 bases align to TRBD1. CDR3 DNA sequence: TGTGCCAGCAGCTACGGGACAGGCCGACGTGAGCAGTACTTC. This encodes CASSYGTGRREQYF.